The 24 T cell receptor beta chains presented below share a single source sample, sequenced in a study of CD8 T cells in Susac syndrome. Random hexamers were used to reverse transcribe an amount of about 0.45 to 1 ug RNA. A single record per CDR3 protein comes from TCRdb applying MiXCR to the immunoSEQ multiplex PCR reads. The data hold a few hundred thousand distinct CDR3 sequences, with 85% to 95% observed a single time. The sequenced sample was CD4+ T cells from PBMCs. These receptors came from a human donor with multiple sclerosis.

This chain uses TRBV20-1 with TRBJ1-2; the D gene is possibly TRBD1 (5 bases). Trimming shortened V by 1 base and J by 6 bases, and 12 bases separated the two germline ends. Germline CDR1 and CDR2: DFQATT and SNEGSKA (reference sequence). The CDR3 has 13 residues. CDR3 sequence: CSARAQGNNGYTF. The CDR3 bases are TGCAGTGCTAGAGCCCAGGGAAACAATGGCTACACCTTC.

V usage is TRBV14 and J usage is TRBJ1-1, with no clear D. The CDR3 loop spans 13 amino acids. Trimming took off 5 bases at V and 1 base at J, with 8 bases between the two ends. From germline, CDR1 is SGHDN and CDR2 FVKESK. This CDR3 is CASSALQNTEAFF. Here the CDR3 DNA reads TGTGCCAGCAGCGCATTACAGAACACTGAAGCTTTCTTT.

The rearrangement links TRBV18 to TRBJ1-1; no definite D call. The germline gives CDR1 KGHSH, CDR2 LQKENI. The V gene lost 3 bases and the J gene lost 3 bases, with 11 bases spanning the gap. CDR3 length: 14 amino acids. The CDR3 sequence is CASSPLGRHTEAFF. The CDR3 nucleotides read TGTGCCAGCTCACCGCTCGGTAGGCACACTGAAGCTTTCTTT.

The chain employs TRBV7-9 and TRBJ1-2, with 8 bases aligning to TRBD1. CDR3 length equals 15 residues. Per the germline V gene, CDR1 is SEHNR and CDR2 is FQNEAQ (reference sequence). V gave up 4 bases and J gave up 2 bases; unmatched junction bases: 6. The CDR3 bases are TGTGCCAGCAGCTCACGGGACAGGCAGAACTATGGCTACACCTTC. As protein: CASSSRDRQNYGYTF.

Here the CDR3 DNA reads TGCGCCAGCAAAGTGGAGGAAATCTACGAGCAGTACGTC. It yields the protein CASKVEEIYEQYV. The chain has TRBV5-1 and TRBJ2-7; D is possibly TRBD2 (5 bases). CDR1 is SGHRS, CDR2 YFSETQ, per germline. The ends were cut back, 6 bases at V and 3 bases at J, with 13 bases in the middle. The CDR3 spans 13 residues.

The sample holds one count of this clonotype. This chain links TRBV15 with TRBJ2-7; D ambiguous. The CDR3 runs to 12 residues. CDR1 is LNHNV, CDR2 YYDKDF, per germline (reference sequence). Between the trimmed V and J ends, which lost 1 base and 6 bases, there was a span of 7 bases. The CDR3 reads CATSRGYIEQYF. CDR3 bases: TGTGCCACCAGCAGAGGATACATCGAGCAGTACTTC.

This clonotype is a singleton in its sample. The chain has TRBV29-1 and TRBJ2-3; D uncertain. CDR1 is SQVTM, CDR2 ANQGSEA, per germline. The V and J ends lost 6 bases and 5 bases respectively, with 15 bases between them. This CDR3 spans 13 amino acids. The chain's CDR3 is CSVARTWRDTQYF. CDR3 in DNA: TGCAGCGTCGCTAGAACCTGGAGAGATACGCAGTATTTT.

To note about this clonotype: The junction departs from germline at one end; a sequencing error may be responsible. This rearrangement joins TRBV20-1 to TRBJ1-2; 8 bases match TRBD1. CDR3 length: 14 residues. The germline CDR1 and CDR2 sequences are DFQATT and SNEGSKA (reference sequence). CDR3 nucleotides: TGCAGTGCTAGAGAGGTTCAGGGGGCGCGGTACGGGGACTTC. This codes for CSAREVQGARYGDF.

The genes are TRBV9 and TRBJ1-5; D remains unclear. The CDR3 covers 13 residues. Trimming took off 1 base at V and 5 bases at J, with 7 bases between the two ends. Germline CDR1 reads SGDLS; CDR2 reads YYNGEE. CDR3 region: CASSVQEDQPQHF. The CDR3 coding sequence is TGTGCCAGCAGCGTACAGGAGGATCAGCCCCAGCATTTT.

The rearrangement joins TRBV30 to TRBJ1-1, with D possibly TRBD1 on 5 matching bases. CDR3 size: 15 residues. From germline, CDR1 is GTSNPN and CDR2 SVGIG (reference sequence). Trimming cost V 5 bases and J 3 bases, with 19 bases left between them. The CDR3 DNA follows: TGTGCCTGGGGGAAGGGGATATTCCCCGACACTGAAGCTTTCTTT. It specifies CAWGKGIFPDTEAFF.

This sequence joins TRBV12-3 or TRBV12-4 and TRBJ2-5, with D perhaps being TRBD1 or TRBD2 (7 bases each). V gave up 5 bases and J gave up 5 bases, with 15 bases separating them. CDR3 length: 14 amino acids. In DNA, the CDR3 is TGTGCCAGCAGTCCCAGGGGGGGAGGGGAGACCCAGTACTTC. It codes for CASSPRGGGETQYF.

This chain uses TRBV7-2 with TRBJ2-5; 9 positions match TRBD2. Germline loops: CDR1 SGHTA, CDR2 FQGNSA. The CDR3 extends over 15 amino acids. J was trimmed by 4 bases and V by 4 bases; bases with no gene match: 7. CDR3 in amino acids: CASSSYRGGAETQYF. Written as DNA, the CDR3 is TGTGCCAGCAGCTCGTACCGCGGGGGGGCAGAGACCCAGTACTTC.

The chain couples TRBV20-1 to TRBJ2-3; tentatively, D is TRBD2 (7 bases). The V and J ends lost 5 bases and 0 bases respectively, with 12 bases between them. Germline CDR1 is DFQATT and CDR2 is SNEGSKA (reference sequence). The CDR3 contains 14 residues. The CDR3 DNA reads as TGCAGTGCTTCAAGGGGGGGAAGCACAGATACGCAGTATTTT. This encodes CSASRGGSTDTQYF.

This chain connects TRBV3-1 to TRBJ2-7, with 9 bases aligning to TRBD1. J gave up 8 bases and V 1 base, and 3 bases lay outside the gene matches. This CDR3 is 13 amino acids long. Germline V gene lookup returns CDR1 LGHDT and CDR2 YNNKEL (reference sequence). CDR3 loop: CASSQVGQGQQYF. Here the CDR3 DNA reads TGTGCCAGCAGCCAAGTGGGACAGGGACAGCAGTACTTC.

The CDR3 region has the DNA TGTGCCAGCAGTTCCCTCGGGACAGGGAGGGAAAAACTGTTTTTT. As protein: CASSSLGTGREKLFF. V and J are TRBV27 and TRBJ1-4; 9 positions agree with TRBD1. The junction had 8 bases not matched to a gene; V was cut back by 4 bases and J by 8 bases. The CDR3 spans 15 residues. CDR1 and CDR2 from the germline V gene are MNHEY and SMNVEV (reference sequence).

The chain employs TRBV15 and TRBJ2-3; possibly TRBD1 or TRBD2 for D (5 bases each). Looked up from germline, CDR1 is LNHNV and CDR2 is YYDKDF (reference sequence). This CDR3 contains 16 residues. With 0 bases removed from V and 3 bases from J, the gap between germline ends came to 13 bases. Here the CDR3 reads CATSRDKRGGTDTQYF. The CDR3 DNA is TGTGCCACCAGCAGAGATAAAAGGGGCGGGACAGATACGCAGTATTTT.

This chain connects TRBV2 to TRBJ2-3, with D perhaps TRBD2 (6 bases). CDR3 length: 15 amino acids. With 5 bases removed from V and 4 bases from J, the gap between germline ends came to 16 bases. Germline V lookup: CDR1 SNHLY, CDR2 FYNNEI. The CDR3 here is CASSRTGVPPDTQYF. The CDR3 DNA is TGTGCCAGCAGTCGTACGGGGGTTCCCCCAGATACGCAGTATTTT.

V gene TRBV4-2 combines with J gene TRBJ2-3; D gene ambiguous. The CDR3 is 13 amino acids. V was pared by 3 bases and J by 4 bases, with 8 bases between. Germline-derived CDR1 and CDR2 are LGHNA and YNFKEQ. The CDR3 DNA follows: TGTGCCAGCAGCCAGCAGTCTCCAGATACGCAGTATTTT. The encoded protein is CASSQQSPDTQYF.

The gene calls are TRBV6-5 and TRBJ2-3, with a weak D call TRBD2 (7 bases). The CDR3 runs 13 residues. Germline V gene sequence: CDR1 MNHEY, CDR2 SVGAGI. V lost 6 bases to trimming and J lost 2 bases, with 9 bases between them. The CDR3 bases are TGTGCCAGCAGACGGGGGGCCACAGATACGCAGTATTTT. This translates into CASRRGATDTQYF.

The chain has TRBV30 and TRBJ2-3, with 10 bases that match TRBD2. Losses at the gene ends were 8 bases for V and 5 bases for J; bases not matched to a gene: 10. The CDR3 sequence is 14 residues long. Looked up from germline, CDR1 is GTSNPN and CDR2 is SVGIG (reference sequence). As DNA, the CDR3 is TGTGCCCTCGTCGAGCGGGGGGGCCAAGATACGCAGTATTTT. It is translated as CALVERGGQDTQYF.

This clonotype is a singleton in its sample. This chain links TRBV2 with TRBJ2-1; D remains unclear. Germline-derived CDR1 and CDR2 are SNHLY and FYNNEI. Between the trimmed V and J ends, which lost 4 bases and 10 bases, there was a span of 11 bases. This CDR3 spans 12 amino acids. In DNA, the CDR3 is TGTGCCAGCAGTGTTACGAGTGGCGAGCAGTTCTTC. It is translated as CASSVTSGEQFF.

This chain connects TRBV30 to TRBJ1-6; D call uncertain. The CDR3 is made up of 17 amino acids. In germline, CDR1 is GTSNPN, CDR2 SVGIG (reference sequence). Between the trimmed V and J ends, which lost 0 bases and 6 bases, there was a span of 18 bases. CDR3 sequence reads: CAWSVGRAQPSNSPLHF. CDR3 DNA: TGTGCCTGGAGTGTAGGACGCGCTCAGCCGTCTAATTCACCCCTCCACTTT.

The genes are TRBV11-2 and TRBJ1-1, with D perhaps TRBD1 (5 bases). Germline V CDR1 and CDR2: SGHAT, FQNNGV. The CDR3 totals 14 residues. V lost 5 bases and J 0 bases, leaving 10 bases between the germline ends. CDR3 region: CASSLTAVNTEAFF. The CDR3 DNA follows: TGTGCCAGCAGCCTGACAGCAGTGAACACTGAAGCTTTCTTT. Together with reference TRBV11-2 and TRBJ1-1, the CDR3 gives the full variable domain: EAGVAQSPRYKIIEKRQSVAFWCNPISGHATLYWYQQILGQGPKLLIQFQNNGVVDDSQLPKDRFSAERLKGVDSTLKIQPAKLEDSAVYLCASSLTAVNTEAFFGQGTRLTVV.

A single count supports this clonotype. The CDR3, as DNA: TGTGCCAGCAGCAGTCGGGGATTGGGAGCCCAGCATTTT. Residues: CASSSRGLGAQHF. The chain carries TRBV2 and TRBJ1-5, with D unclear. This CDR3 region has 13 residues. The germline gives CDR1 SNHLY, CDR2 FYNNEI. Trimming took off 6 bases at V and 11 bases at J, with 17 bases between the two ends.